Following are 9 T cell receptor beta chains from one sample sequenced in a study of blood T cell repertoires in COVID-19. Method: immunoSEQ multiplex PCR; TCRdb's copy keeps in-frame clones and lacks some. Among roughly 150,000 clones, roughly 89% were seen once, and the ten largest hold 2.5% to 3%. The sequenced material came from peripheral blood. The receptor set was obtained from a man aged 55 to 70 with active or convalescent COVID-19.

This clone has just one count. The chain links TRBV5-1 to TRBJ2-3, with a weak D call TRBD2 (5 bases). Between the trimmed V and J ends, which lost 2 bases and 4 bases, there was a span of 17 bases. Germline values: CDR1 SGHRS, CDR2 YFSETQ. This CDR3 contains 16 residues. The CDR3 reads CASSLAGEVWADTQYF. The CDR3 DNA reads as TGCGCCAGCAGCTTAGCCGGGGAAGTCTGGGCAGATACGCAGTATTTT.

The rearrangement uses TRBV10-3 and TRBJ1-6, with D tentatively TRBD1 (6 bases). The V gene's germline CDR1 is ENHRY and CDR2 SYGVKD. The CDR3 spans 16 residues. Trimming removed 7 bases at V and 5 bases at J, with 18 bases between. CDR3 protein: CAITAIPGVDNSPLHF. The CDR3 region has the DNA TGTGCCATCACCGCGATCCCAGGGGTGGATAATTCACCCCTCCACTTT.

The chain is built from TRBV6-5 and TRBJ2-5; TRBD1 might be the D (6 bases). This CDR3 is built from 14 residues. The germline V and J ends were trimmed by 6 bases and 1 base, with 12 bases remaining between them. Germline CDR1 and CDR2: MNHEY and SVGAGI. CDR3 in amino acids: CASRFTGSQETQYF. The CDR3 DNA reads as TGTGCCAGCAGGTTTACAGGGAGCCAAGAGACCCAGTACTTC.

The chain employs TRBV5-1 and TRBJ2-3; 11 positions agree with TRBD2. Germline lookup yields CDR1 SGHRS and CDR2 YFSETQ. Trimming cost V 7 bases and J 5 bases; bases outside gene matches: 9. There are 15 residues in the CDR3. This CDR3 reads CASSRGTSGGDTQYF. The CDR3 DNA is TGCGCCAGCTCACGAGGGACTAGCGGTGGAGATACGCAGTATTTT.

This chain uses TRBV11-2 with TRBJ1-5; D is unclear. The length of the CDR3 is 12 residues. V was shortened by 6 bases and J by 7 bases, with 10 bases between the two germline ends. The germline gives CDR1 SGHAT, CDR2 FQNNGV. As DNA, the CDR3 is TGTGCCAGCAGTAGGACTAACCAGCCCCAGCATTTT. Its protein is CASSRTNQPQHF.

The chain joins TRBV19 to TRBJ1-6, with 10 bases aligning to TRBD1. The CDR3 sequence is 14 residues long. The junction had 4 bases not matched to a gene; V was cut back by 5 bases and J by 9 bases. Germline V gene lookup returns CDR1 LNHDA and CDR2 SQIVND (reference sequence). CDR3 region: CASSGDRGGSPLHF. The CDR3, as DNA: TGTGCCAGTAGTGGGGACAGGGGCGGTTCACCCCTCCACTTT. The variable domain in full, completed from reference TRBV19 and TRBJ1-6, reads DGGITQSPKYLFRKEGQNVTLSCEQNLNHDAMYWYRQDPGQGLRLIYYSQIVNDFQKGDIAEGYSVSREKKESFPLTVTSAQKNPTAFYLCASSGDRGGSPLHFGNGTRLTVT.

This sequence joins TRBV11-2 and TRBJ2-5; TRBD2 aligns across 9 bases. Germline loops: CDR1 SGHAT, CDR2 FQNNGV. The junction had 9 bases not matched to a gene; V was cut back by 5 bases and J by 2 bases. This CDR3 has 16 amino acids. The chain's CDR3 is CASSPGLAKIQETQYF. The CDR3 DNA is TGTGCCAGCAGCCCAGGACTAGCGAAAATTCAAGAGACCCAGTACTTC.

In DNA, the CDR3 is TGTGCCAGCAGCTTAGGACAGGGTCCCACCGGGGAGCTGTTTTTT. This sequence encodes CASSLGQGPTGELFF. The chain employs TRBV7-9 and TRBJ2-2, with 7 nucleotides matching TRBD1. V lost 1 base, J lost 4 bases, and 3 bases stayed unmatched. Per germline, CDR1 SEHNR and CDR2 FQNEAQ (reference sequence). CDR3 length: 15 amino acids.

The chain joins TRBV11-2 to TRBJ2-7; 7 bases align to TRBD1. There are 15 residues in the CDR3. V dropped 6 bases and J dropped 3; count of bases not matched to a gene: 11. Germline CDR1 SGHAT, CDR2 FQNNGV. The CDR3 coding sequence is TGTGCCAGCAGGCAAGAGACAGGGACATACTACGAGCAGTACTTC. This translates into CASRQETGTYYEQYF. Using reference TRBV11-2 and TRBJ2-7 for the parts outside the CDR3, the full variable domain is EAGVAQSPRYKIIEKRQSVAFWCNPISGHATLYWYQQILGQGPKLLIQFQNNGVVDDSQLPKDRFSAERLKGVDSTLKIQPAKLEDSAVYLCASRQETGTYYEQYFGPGTRLTVT.